This TCR beta chain was sequenced during a study of cytomegalovirus exposure and HLA in healthy donors. In the study overall: Early released data comprised about 85 million unique TCRs from HLA-typed donors.

Broader study findings: Productive status was seen about 90% or about 30% of the time for most TCR beta V segments in an earlier analysis. CMV serostatus alone was available as immune exposure information.

The PCR made use of 60 Vbeta and 13 Jbeta primers. Clones were sequenced by immunoSEQ multiplex PCR, and TCRdb holds only the in-frame ones, with some missing. Of about 35,000 clones in the sample, about 80% were seen once. In the case of this clone: No antigen is known for it.

Germline CDR1 and CDR2: WSHSY and SAAADI. The CDR3 contains 14 residues. Trimming left V 1 base short and J 8 bases short, with 11 bases between. This receptor was identified in a male donor in good health and CMV-seronegative. What was sequenced was PBMCs. The V and J genes are TRBV10-2 and TRBJ1-4; D call uncertain. CDR3 DNA: TGCGCCAGCAGTGAGTGGGAGGAAGGGGAAAAACTGTTTTTT. Protein sequence: CASSEWEEGEKLFF.